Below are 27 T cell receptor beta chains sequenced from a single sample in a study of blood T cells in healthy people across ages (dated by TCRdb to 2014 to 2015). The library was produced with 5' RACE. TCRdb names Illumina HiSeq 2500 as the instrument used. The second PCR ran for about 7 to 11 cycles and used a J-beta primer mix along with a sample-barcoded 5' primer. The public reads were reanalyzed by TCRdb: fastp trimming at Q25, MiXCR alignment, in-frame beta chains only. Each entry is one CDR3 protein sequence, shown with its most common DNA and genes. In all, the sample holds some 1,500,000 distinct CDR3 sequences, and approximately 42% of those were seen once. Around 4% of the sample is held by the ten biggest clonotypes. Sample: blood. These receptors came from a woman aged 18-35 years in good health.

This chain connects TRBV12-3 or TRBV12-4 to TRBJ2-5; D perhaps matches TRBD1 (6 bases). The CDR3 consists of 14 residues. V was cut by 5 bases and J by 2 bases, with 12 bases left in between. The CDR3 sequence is CASSRQGWQETQYF. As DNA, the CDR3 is TGTGCCAGCAGTCGGCAGGGGTGGCAAGAGACCCAGTACTTC.

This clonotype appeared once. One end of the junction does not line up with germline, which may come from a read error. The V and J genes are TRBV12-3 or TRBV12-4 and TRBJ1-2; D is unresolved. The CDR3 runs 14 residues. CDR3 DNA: TGTGCCAGCAGTTTAGTTGGCGGTTACTATGGCTGCACCTTC. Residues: CASSLVGGYYGCTF.

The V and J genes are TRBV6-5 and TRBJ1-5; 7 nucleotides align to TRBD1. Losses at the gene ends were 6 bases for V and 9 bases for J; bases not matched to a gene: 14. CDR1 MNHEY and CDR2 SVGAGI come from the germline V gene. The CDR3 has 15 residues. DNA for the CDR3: TGTGCCAGCAGGCATAGCCCGGGACAGCCCTCGCCCCAGCATTTT. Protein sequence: CASRHSPGQPSPQHF.

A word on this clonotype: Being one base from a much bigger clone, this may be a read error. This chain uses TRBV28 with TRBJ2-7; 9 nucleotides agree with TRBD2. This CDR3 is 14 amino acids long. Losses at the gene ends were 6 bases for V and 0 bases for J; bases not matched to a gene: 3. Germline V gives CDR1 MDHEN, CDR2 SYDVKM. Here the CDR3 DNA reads TGTGCCAGCAGCCGGACTAGCGTCTCCTACGAGCAGTACTTC. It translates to CASSRTSVSYEQYF.

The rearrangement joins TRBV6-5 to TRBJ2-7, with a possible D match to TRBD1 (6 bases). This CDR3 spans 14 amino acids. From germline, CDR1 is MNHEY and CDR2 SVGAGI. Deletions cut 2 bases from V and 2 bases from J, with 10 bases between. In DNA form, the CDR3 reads TGTGCCAGCAGTTACGCGGACAGTCCCTACGAGCAGTACTTC. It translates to CASSYADSPYEQYF.

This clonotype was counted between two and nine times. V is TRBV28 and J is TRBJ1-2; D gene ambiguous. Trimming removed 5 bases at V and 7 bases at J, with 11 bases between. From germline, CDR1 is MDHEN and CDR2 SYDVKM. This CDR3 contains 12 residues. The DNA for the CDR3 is TGTGCCAGCAGTCTGTCGAGGGTTGGCTACACCTTC. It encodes CASSLSRVGYTF.

The CDR3 protein is CASSTVSSGGAKNIQYF. CDR3 nucleotides: TGTGCCAGCAGCACCGTCAGCAGCGGGGGAGCCAAAAACATTCAGTACTTC. The J gene is TRBJ2-4, the V gene TRBV4-2, with 8 bases that match TRBD2. Unmatched junction bases numbered 9, after V lost 5 bases and J lost 0 bases. The CDR3 spans 17 residues. Per the germline V gene, CDR1 is LGHNA and CDR2 is YNFKEQ.

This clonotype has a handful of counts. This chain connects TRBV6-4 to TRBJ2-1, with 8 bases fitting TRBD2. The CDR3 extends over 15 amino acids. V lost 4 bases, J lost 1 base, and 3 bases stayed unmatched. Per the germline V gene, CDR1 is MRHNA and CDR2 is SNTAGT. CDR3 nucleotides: TGTGCCAGCAGTGTTAGCGGGGAATCCTACAATGAGCAGTTCTTC. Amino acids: CASSVSGESYNEQFF.

CDR3 residues: CASSLTGAPNNEQYF. For the CDR3, the DNA is TGTGCCAGCAGCTTGACCGGGGCACCGAACAATGAGCAGTACTTC. The J gene is TRBJ2-7, the V gene TRBV7-2, with D perhaps assigned TRBD1 or TRBD2 (5 bases each). The CDR3 sequence is 15 residues long. Germline CDR1 is SGHTA and CDR2 is FQGNSA. V shed 3 bases and J shed 7 bases, with 19 bases lying between them.

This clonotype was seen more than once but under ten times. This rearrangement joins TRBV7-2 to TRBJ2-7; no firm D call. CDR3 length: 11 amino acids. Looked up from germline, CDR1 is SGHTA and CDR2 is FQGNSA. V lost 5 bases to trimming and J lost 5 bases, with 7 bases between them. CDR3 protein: CASSALNEQYF. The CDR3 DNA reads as TGTGCCAGCAGCGCCCTCAACGAGCAGTACTTC.

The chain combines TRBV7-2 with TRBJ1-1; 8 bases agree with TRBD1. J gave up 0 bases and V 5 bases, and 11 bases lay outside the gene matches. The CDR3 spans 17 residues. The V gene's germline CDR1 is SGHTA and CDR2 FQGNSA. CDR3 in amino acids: CASSPGTGRGMNTEAFF. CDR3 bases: TGTGCCAGCAGCCCTGGGACAGGCAGGGGGATGAACACTGAAGCTTTCTTT. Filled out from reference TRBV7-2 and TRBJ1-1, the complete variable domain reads GAGVSQSPSNKVTEKGKDVELRCDPISGHTALYWYRQSLGQGLEFLIYFQGNSAPDKSGLPSDRFSAERTGGSVSTLTIQRTQQEDSAVYLCASSPGTGRGMNTEAFFGQGTRLTVV.

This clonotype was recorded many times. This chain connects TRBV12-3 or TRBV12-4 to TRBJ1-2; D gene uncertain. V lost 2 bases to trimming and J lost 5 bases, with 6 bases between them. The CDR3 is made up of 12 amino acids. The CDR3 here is CASSLLKYGYTF. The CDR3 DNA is TGTGCCAGCAGTTTACTGAAATATGGCTACACCTTC.

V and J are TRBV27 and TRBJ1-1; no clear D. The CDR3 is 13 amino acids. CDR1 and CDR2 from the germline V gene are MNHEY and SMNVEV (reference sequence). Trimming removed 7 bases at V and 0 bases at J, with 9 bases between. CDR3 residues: CASIDTMNTEAFF. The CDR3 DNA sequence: TGTGCCAGCATCGACACAATGAACACTGAAGCTTTCTTT.

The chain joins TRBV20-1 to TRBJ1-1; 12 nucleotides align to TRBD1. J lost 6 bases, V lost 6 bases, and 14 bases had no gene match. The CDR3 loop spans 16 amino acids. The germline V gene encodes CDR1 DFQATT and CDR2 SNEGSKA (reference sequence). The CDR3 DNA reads TGCAGTGCCACAGGCTTATCGGGACAGGGGGCCCCTGAAGCTTTCTTT. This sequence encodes CSATGLSGQGAPEAFF.

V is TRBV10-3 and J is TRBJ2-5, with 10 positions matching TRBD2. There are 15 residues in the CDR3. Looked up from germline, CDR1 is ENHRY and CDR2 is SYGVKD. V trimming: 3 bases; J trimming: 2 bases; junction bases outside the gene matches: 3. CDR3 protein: CAISELAGLQETQYF. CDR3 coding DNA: TGTGCCATCAGTGAACTAGCGGGATTGCAAGAGACCCAGTACTTC.

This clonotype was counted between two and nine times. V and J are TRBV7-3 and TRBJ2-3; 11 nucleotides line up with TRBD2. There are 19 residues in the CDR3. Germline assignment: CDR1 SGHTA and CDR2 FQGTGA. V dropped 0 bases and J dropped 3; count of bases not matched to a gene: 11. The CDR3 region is CASSLTPFLTSGSTDTQYF. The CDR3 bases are TGTGCCAGCAGCTTAACCCCTTTCCTTACTAGCGGGAGTACAGATACGCAGTATTTT.

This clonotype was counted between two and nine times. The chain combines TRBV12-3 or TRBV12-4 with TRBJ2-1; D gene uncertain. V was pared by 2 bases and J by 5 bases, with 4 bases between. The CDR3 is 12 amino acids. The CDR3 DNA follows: TGTGCCAGCAGTTTAAATCACAATGAGCAGTTCTTC. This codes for CASSLNHNEQFF.

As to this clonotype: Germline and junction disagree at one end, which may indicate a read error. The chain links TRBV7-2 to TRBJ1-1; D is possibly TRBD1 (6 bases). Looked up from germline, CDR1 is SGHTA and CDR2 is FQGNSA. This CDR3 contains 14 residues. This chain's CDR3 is CAGSGQQGGVEAFF. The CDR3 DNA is TGTGCCGGCAGCGGCCAACAGGGAGGGGTTGAAGCTTTCTTT.

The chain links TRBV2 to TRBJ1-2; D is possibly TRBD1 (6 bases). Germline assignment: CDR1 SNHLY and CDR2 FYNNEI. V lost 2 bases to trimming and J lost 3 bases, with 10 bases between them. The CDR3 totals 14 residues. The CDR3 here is CASSEMDSYYGYTF. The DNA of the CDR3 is TGTGCCAGCAGTGAAATGGACAGCTACTATGGCTACACCTTC.

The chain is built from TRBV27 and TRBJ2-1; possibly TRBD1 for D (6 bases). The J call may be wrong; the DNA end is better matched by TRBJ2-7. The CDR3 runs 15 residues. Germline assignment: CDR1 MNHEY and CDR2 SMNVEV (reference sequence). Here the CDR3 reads CASSESGTPYNEQYF. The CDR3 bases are TGTGCCAGCAGTGAATCCGGGACACCCTACAATGAGCAGTACTTC.

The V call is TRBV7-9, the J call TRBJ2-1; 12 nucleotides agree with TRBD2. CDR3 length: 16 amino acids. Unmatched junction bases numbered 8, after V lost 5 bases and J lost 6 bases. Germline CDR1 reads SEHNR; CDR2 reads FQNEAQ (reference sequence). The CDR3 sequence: CASSLLAGGPPNEQFF. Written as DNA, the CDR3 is TGTGCCAGCAGCCTTCTAGCGGGAGGGCCGCCCAATGAGCAGTTCTTC.

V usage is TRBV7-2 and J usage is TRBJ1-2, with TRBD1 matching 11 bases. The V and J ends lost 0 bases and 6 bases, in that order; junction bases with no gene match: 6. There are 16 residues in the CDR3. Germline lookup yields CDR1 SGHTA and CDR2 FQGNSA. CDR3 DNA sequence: TGTGCCAGCAGCTTAGCAGCCGGGACAGGGGGTGATGGCTACACCTTC. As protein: CASSLAAGTGGDGYTF.

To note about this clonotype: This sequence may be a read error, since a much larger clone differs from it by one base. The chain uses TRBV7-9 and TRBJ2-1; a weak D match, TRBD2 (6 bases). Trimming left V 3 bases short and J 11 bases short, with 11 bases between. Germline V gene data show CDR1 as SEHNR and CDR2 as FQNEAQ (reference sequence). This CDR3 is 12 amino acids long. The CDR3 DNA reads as TGTGCCAGCAGCTTGTCGGGAGATAAGCAGTTCTTC. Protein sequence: CASSLSGDKQFF.

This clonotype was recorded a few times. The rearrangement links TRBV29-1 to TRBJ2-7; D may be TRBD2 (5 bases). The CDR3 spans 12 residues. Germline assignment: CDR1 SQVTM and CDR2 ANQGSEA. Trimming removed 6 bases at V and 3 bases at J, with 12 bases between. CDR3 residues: CSVLTNGYEQYF. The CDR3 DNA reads TGCAGCGTACTGACTAACGGCTACGAGCAGTACTTC.

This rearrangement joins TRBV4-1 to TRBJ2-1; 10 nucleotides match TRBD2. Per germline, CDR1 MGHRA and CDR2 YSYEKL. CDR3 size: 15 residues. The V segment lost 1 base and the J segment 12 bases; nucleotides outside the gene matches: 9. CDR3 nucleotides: TGCGCCAGCAGCCAAGTCACTAGCGGGGATCCGGGGCAGTTCTTC. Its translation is CASSQVTSGDPGQFF.

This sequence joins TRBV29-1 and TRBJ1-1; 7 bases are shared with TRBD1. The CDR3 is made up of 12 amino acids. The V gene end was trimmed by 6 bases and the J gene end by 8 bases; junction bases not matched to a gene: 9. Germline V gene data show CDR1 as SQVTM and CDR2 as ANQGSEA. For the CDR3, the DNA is TGCAGCGTCTCTGTCCAGACAGGGGAAGCTTTCTTT. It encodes CSVSVQTGEAFF.

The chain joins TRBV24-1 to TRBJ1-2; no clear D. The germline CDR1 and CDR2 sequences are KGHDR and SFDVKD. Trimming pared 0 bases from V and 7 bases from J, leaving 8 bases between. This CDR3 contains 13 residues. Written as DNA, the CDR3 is TGTGCCACCAGTGATTTGCGGTTCTCTGGCTACACCTTC. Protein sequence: CATSDLRFSGYTF.